The sequence of this T cell receptor beta chain was determined in a study of control samples from healthy donors and cancer patients. CDR3 length equals 13 residues. The ends were cut back, 6 bases at V and 4 bases at J, with 10 bases in the middle. CDR1 and CDR2 (germline): SGHDN, FVKESK. Clones were read by immunoSEQ multiplex PCR, and TCRdb kept only the in-frame ones, dropping some. The table includes 150,000 or so clones, just under 95% detected once. The specimen sequenced was blood. The rearrangement links TRBV14 to TRBJ1-3, with unresolved D. This receptor was taken from a man in his late teens or twenties in good health. CDR3 sequence: CASRGNLGNTIYF. The DNA for the CDR3 is TGTGCCAGCAGAGGGAATCTAGGAAACACCATATATTTT.